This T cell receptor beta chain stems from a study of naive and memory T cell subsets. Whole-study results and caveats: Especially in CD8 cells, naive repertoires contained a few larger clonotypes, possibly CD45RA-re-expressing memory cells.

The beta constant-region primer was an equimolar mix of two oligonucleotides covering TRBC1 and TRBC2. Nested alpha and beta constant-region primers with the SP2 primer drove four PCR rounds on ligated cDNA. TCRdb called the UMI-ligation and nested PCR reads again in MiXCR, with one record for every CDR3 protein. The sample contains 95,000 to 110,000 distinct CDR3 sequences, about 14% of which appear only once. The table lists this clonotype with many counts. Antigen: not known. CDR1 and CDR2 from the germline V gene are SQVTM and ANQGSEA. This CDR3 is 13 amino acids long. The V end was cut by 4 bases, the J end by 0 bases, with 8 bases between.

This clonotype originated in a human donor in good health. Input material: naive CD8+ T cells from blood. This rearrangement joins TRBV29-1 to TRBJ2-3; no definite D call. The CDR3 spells CSVVGGSTDTQYF. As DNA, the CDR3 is TGCAGCGTTGTAGGCGGAAGCACAGATACGCAGTATTTT.